A selection of T cell receptor beta chains follows, all from one sample in a study of blood T cells in healthy people across ages. TCRdb ran MiXCR on the 5' RACE reads and lists one entry per CDR3 protein. The sample shows some 760,000 distinct CDR3 sequences, 20% to 25% of them seen only once. The same data also went into a second study, on T cells of mothers and their children.

The sample taken for sequencing was blood. The receptors shown here come from a boy aged 5-17 years in good health. Both conserved end residues are part of each CDR3. D genes are given only for firm matches. Only part of the rows carry a size: once, few, many, or a class if the clone is expanded.

CSARDQGAINSPLHF	TGCAGTGCTAGAGACCAGGGGGCAATTAATTCACCCCTCCACTTT	TRBD1	TRBV20-1	TRBJ1-6	.
CAGSTPASGVVWETQYF	TGTGCCGGCAGCACCCCGGCGTCCGGGGTAGTTTGGGAGACCCAGTACTTC	.	TRBV7-9	TRBJ2-5	.
CASSWASGSNNEQFF	TGCGCCAGCAGCTGGGCTAGCGGGAGTAACAATGAGCAGTTCTTC	TRBD2	TRBV5-1	TRBJ2-1	.
CAISESGQINQPQHF	TGTGCCATCAGTGAGTCGGGACAGATCAATCAGCCCCAGCATTTT	TRBD1	TRBV10-3	TRBJ1-5	once
CASSLAVAGGRGTDTQYF	TGTGCCAGCAGCTTAGCGGTAGCGGGGGGGCGTGGCACAGATACGCAGTATTTT	TRBD2	TRBV7-8	TRBJ2-3	.
CASSLGDSSSYEQYF	TGTGCCAGCAGTCTGGGGGACAGCAGCTCCTACGAGCAGTACTTC	TRBD1	TRBV6-2/TRBV6-3	TRBJ2-7	many
CASSSLDRDEQYF	TGTGCCAGCAGCTCCCTGGACAGGGACGAGCAGTACTTC	TRBD1	TRBV5-6	TRBJ2-7	.
CASSNTLKLAGGKNIQYF	TGTGCCAGCAGTAACACCCTCAAACTAGCGGGGGGCAAAAACATTCAGTACTTC	TRBD2	TRBV7-6	TRBJ2-4	few
CASSHQRGKPQHF	TGCGCCAGCAGCCACCAGAGGGGGAAGCCCCAGCATTTT	.	TRBV4-1	TRBJ1-5	.
CASSLAATGGTEAFF	TGTGCCAGCAGCTTAGCGGCGACAGGTGGGACTGAAGCTTTCTTT	.	TRBV7-2	TRBJ1-1	.
CSASSGGFTGELFF	TGCAGCGCCTCTAGCGGGGGATTCACCGGGGAGCTGTTTTTT	TRBD2	TRBV29-1	TRBJ2-2	few
CAWSLGTSGDEQYF	TGTGCCTGGAGTTTGGGGACTAGCGGGGACGAGCAGTACTTC	TRBD2	TRBV30	TRBJ2-7	.
CSVEDRTGVMGYEQYF	TGCAGCGTTGAAGATCGTACGGGAGTGATGGGCTACGAGCAGTACTTC	.	TRBV29-1	TRBJ2-7	few
CASSSGRGNEKLFF	TGTGCCAGCAGTTCAGGGCGGGGTAATGAAAAACTGTTTTTT	.	TRBV6-5	TRBJ1-4	few
CATSRQTENSPLHF	TGTGCCACCAGCAGGCAGACGGAGAATTCACCCCTCCACTTT	.	TRBV15	TRBJ1-6	few
CASRPPGVADTQYF	TGCGCCAGTAGGCCACCGGGGGTAGCAGATACGCAGTATTTT	.	TRBV5-1	TRBJ2-3	few
CASSSRFVCAKEGTDTQYF	TGTGCCAGCAGCTCCCGGTTTGTTTGTGCGAAAGAGGGCACAGATACGCAGTATTTT	.	TRBV7-6	TRBJ2-3	few